Listed below are T cell receptor beta chains from one sample, sequenced in a study of cytomegalovirus exposure and HLA in healthy donors. Produced via immunoSEQ multiplex PCR; TCRdb's table is partial and in-frame only. Seen here are under 150,000 clones, just under 80% observed once, and the top ten hold 2.2%. The sequenced material came from PBMCs. These receptors were collected from a man under 40 in good health and CMV-seronegative. Both conserved end residues are part of each CDR3.

CASSSTRPLTSGNNEQFF | TRBJ2-1 | TRBV7-9
CASSTRQGPNTEAFF | TRBJ1-1 | TRBV19
CASSYGRDRGRGYTF | TRBJ1-2 | TRBV6-5
CASSPNSGRLHYEQYF | TRBJ2-7 | TRBV18
CASSEGGQETQYF | TRBJ2-5 | TRBV2
CASNLLRGELFF | TRBJ2-2 | TRBV6-1
CASSTPGTGAIEQFF | TRBJ2-1 | TRBV5-1
CASSESKSYNEQFF | TRBJ2-1 | TRBV10-1
CASSPWGGSNQPQHF | TRBJ1-5 | TRBV19
CASSVGWGSAGIYEQYF | - | TRBV9
CASSRTGTDTQYF | TRBJ2-3 | TRBV7-9
CASSPGTGEYEQYF | TRBJ2-7 | TRBV5-1
CASSPRGMLNQPQHF | TRBJ1-5 | TRBV6-1
CASSQAGGRGNEQFF | TRBJ2-1 | TRBV4-2
CASSEAKGAGNTIYF | TRBJ1-3 | TRBV6-1
CASSPAGADQPQHF | TRBJ1-5 | TRBV7-9
CASRDQGRETQYF | TRBJ2-5 | TRBV6-6
CASSLGGRGYQETQYF | TRBJ2-5 | TRBV5-6
CASSEAGGTKQYF | TRBJ2-7 | TRBV6-1
CASSHGRGADGEQFF | TRBJ2-1 | TRBV4-1
CASRLSTGGANYGYTF | TRBJ1-2 | TRBV27
CSATRGEAFF | TRBJ1-1 | TRBV20-1
CASSRGPNRQTTEQYF | TRBJ2-7 | TRBV7-8
CASSEYPQGARNTEAFF | TRBJ1-1 | TRBV25-1
CASSFPDRESTDTQYF | TRBJ2-3 | TRBV5-1
CASSLARGQGLNTEAFF | TRBJ1-1 | TRBV7-9
CASSIALAGGSYNEQFF | TRBJ2-1 | TRBV19
CASSQLAGSTDTQYF | TRBJ2-3 | TRBV6-5
CASSPDITGELFF | TRBJ2-2 | TRBV7-9
CASSSPGQGLKNTEAFF | TRBJ1-1 | TRBV5-1
CASSLHRGGWADTQYF | TRBJ2-3 | TRBV7-9
CASTQRTGTNEKLFF | TRBJ1-4 | TRBV2
CSVGDLSYEQYF | TRBJ2-7 | TRBV29-1
CASSLDHSGNPYEQYF | TRBJ2-7 | TRBV5-1
CASSALVAGVYNEQFF | TRBJ2-1 | TRBV5-1
CASSASIEQYF | TRBJ2-7 | TRBV25-1
CASSSARRTGLYEQYF | TRBJ2-7 | TRBV6-6
CASSLLRGSSPLHF | TRBJ1-6 | TRBV28
CASSTTGGGNQPQHF | TRBJ1-5 | TRBV28
CASSAGQGLNSPLHF | TRBJ1-6 | TRBV7-8
CASSSNPGQGRYTF | TRBJ1-2 | TRBV5-5
CASSYTGGRDNEQFF | TRBJ2-1 | TRBV2
CASSLEVGSWTDTQYF | TRBJ2-3 | TRBV5-1
CSVVAGGPNEQFF | TRBJ2-1 | TRBV29-1
CAISLSGEANQPQHF | TRBJ1-5 | TRBV10-3
CASSLAASGAHWYF | TRBJ2-5 | TRBV5-1
CASSIGTGNMETQYF | TRBJ2-5 | TRBV5-1
CASSLSPWTGGTGELFF | TRBJ2-2 | TRBV7-2
CASSSGTGGYYEQYF | TRBJ2-7 | TRBV5-6
CASRKTSLTDTQYF | TRBJ2-3 | TRBV6-1
CASSPVPGQGSEKLFF | TRBJ1-4 | TRBV4-1
CASSEMTGAYNEQFF | TRBJ2-1 | TRBV2
CASSLTTSVNNEQFF | TRBJ2-1 | TRBV5-1